This passage covers 28 T cell receptor beta chains from one sample sequenced in a study of control samples from healthy donors and cancer patients. Libraries were prepared by immunoSEQ multiplex PCR; TCRdb keeps only in-frame clonotypes and omits some of them. The sample includes approximately 90,000 clones, roughly 86% of them seen just once. Sample: blood. The receptors derive from a man aged 25 to 45 in good health.

V gene TRBV18 combines with J gene TRBJ1-2, with D perhaps TRBD1 (5 bases). The V gene's germline CDR1 is KGHSH and CDR2 LQKENI. The V gene lost 3 bases and the J gene lost 6 bases, with 20 bases spanning the gap. CDR3 length: 16 amino acids. The CDR3 protein is CASSPAARAGTNGYTF. The CDR3 DNA is TGTGCCAGCTCACCGGCGGCCCGCGCTGGGACTAATGGCTACACCTTC.

This clone has more than one count but fewer than ten. The rearrangement links TRBV5-6 to TRBJ1-1; maybe TRBD1 (5 bases). Germline values: CDR1 SGHDT, CDR2 YYEEEE. V lost 2 bases and J lost 0, with 11 bases in between. The CDR3 is 15 amino acids. The DNA of the CDR3 is TGTGCCAGCAGCTTCGTGGCAGGGTTGAACACTGAAGCTTTCTTT. As protein: CASSFVAGLNTEAFF. Using reference TRBV5-6 and TRBJ1-1 for the parts outside the CDR3, the full variable domain is DAGVTQSPTHLIKTRGQQVTLRCSPKSGHDTVSWYQQALGQGPQFIFQYYEEEERQRGNFPDRFSGHQFPNYSSELNVNALLLGDSALYLCASSFVAGLNTEAFFGQGTRLTVV.

The chain has TRBV6-1 and TRBJ1-6; D possibly corresponds to TRBD1 (5 bases). There are 14 residues in the CDR3. CDR1 and CDR2 from the germline V gene are MNHNS and SASEGT. The V end was cut by 2 bases, the J end by 10 bases, with 12 bases between. CDR3 DNA sequence: TGTGCCAGCAGTGAAAGATTGGGGGACTCACCCCTCCACTTT. Translated, it gives CASSERLGDSPLHF.

The chain joins TRBV4-1 to TRBJ2-3, with 13 nucleotides matching TRBD2. The CDR3 is 17 amino acids. V gave up 1 base and J gave up 6 bases; unmatched junction bases: 7. CDR1 is MGHRA and CDR2 is YSYEKL in the germline V gene. For the CDR3, the DNA is TGCGCCAGCAGCCAAGCACTAGCGGGGGGGCGTTCGGATACGCAGTATTTT. Protein product: CASSQALAGGRSDTQYF.

This sequence joins TRBV9 and TRBJ2-1; TRBD2 matches at 9 bases. The length of the CDR3 is 16 residues. The ends lost 2 bases at V and 4 bases at J; junction bases unmatched: 7. Germline V gives CDR1 SGDLS, CDR2 YYNGEE. CDR3 protein: CASSVDLRGGYNEQFF. CDR3 bases: TGTGCCAGCAGCGTTGACTTGCGGGGGGGTTACAATGAGCAGTTCTTC.

This clone was picked up a small number of times. Distinct nucleotide sequences in the sample also encode this CDR3. The gene calls are TRBV5-6 and TRBJ2-3, with TRBD2 matching over 9 bases. CDR3 length: 15 residues. The V gene end was trimmed by 0 bases and the J gene end by 1 base; junction bases not matched to a gene: 0. Germline values: CDR1 SGHDT, CDR2 YYEEEE. The CDR3 DNA is TGTGCCAGCAGCTTGGTAGCGGGGGGCACAGATACGCAGTATTTT. Amino acid sequence: CASSLVAGGTDTQYF.

This sequence joins TRBV15 and TRBJ1-1; no reliable D call. In germline, CDR1 is LNHNV, CDR2 YYDKDF (reference sequence). This CDR3 has 14 amino acids. V lost 0 bases and J 4 bases, leaving 9 bases between the germline ends. In DNA, the CDR3 is TGTGCCACCAGCAGAGATGGAGGAGTCACTGAAGCTTTCTTT. Protein sequence: CATSRDGGVTEAFF. The complete variable domain, with remaining parts taken from reference TRBV15 and TRBJ1-1, reads DAMVIQNPRYQVTQFGKPVTLSCSQTLNHNVMYWYQQKSSQAPKLLFHYYDKDFNNEADTPDNFQSRRPNTSFCFLDIRSPGLGDTAMYLCATSRDGGVTEAFFGQGTRLTVV.

V gene TRBV6-5 combines with J gene TRBJ1-1, with a possible D match to TRBD1 (6 bases). CDR3 length: 15 residues. Germline assignment: CDR1 MNHEY and CDR2 SVGAGI. Trimming removed 5 bases from V and 0 bases from J, with 13 bases in between. In DNA form, the CDR3 reads TGTGCCAGCAGTAGTGGACAGATTGTGAACACTGAAGCTTTCTTT. Protein product: CASSSGQIVNTEAFF.

A single count supports this clone. The chain joins TRBV9 to TRBJ2-5; 11 bases match TRBD2. V was pared by 3 bases and J by 4 bases, with 8 bases of the junction left unmatched. This CDR3 contains 16 residues. Germline V CDR1 and CDR2: SGDLS, YYNGEE. The CDR3 nucleotides are TGTGCCAGCAGCGAGACTAGCGGGGCCCGCCGAGAGACCCAGTACTTC. This gives the protein CASSETSGARRETQYF.

The V call is TRBV5-1, the J call TRBJ1-1; D remains ambiguous. This CDR3 spans 13 amino acids. The germline gives CDR1 SGHRS, CDR2 YFSETQ. V was clipped by 2 bases and J by 7 bases, with 12 bases between them. The CDR3 DNA is TGCGCCAGCAGCTTATCGAGGTCGCTTGAAGCTTTCTTT. Translated: CASSLSRSLEAFF.

This rearrangement joins TRBV20-1 to TRBJ2-1; 14 bases are shared with TRBD2. Germline CDR1 DFQATT, CDR2 SNEGSKA (reference sequence). The CDR3 contains 15 residues. V lost 3 bases, J lost 8 bases, and 6 bases stayed unmatched. The CDR3 is CSASVGLAGGDEQFF. CDR3 nucleotide sequence: TGCAGTGCTAGTGTCGGACTAGCGGGGGGCGATGAGCAGTTCTTC.

This chain uses TRBV7-9 with TRBJ2-3; no definite D call. CDR3 size: 12 residues. V shed 5 bases and J shed 6 bases, with 9 bases lying between them. Germline-derived CDR1 and CDR2 are SEHNR and FQNEAQ (reference sequence). The CDR3: CASSDLGDTQYF. CDR3 sequence (DNA): TGTGCCAGCAGCGACCTTGGGGATACGCAGTATTTT.

For the CDR3, the DNA is TGCGCCAGCAGCCAAGATTCCCCCTCCGGACCGGAGCAGTTCTTC. The encoded protein is CASSQDSPSGPEQFF. This chain links TRBV4-1 with TRBJ2-1; the D is unclear. Trimming left V 0 bases short and J 10 bases short, with 16 bases between. In germline, CDR1 is MGHRA, CDR2 YSYEKL. This CDR3 has 15 amino acids.

The chain employs TRBV6-1 and TRBJ1-4; a possible D gene is TRBD1 (5 bases). The germline V and J ends were trimmed by 2 bases and 10 bases, with 8 bases remaining between them. This CDR3 has 12 amino acids. Germline CDR1 and CDR2: MNHNS and SASEGT. In DNA, the CDR3 is TGTGCCAGCAGTGAATTACAGGCAAAACTGTTTTTT. As protein: CASSELQAKLFF.

This clone was detected only once. The rearrangement joins TRBV2 to TRBJ1-4; D ambiguous. Germline values: CDR1 SNHLY, CDR2 FYNNEI. Trimming pared 8 bases from V and 0 bases from J, leaving 13 bases between. This CDR3 is built from 15 residues. The DNA for the CDR3 is TGTGCCAGCCGGGCCGCGGGAACAACTAATGAAAAACTGTTTTTT. Its translation is CASRAAGTTNEKLFF.

The chain is built from TRBV25-1 and TRBJ2-7, with 7 bases identical to TRBD1. The CDR3 consists of 13 residues. Germline CDR1 reads MGHDK; CDR2 reads SYGVNS. Trimming cost V 10 bases and J 6 bases; bases outside gene matches: 12. CDR3 sequence: CATGDREWGEQYF. The CDR3 nucleotides read TGTGCCACCGGCGACAGGGAGTGGGGCGAGCAGTACTTC.

A note on this clone: One junction end does not reproduce the germline sequence, and a read error may be involved. This chain joins TRBV5-1 and TRBJ1-1, with TRBD1 as a possible D gene (5 bases). This CDR3 has 15 amino acids. Germline V gives CDR1 SGHRS, CDR2 YFSETQ. CDR3 region: CASTLGELLNTEAFF. CDR3 DNA: TGCGCCAGCACCTTGGGGGAGTTACTGAACACTGAAGCTTTCTTT.

V and J are TRBV21-1 and TRBJ1-2; the tabulated D call, TRBD1, remains unverified against the DNA. TRBV21-1 is a recognized pseudogene. This CDR3 has 16 amino acids. DNA for the CDR3: TGTGCCAGCAAAACAGGGGGAGAGCCTACTAACTATGGCTACACCTTC. Protein: CASKTGGEPTNYGYTF.

The chain joins TRBV30 to TRBJ1-3; D is uncertain. Germline V lookup: CDR1 GTSNPN, CDR2 SVGIG (reference sequence). The V end was cut by 0 bases, the J end by 3 bases, with 9 bases between. There are 14 residues in the CDR3. CDR3 coding DNA: TGTGCCTGGAGTGTTGGTGTCGGTGGAAACACCATATATTTT. It codes for CAWSVGVGGNTIYF.

In this sample, this clone turned up once. The J gene is TRBJ2-1, the V gene TRBV6-5, with D possibly matching TRBD1 (6 bases). With 7 bases removed from V and 6 bases from J, the gap between germline ends came to 13 bases. Germline loops: CDR1 MNHEY, CDR2 SVGAGI. The CDR3 covers 13 residues. The DNA of the CDR3 is TGTGCCAGCAAACCAGGGGATACCAATGAGCAGTTCTTC. Translation: CASKPGDTNEQFF.

The rearrangement uses TRBV3-1 (or the pseudogene TRBV3-2) and TRBJ2-3, with TRBD2 matching 7 bases. V trimming: 4 bases; J trimming: 0 bases; junction bases outside the gene matches: 4. The CDR3 runs to 15 residues. Germline assignment: CDR1 LGHDT and CDR2 YNNKEL (reference sequence). The CDR3 nucleotides read TGTGCCAGCAGCCCGAGCGGGGCAAGCACAGATACGCAGTATTTT. Its translation is CASSPSGASTDTQYF.

V usage is TRBV30 and J usage is TRBJ2-7; D remains ambiguous. CDR1 is GTSNPN, CDR2 SVGIG, per germline (reference sequence). This CDR3 is 14 amino acids long. The V gene lost 0 bases and the J gene lost 0 bases, with 9 bases spanning the gap. The CDR3 here is CAWSVGRVSYEQYF. The CDR3 DNA is TGTGCCTGGAGTGTAGGAAGGGTCTCCTACGAGCAGTACTTC.

The chain employs TRBV12-3 or TRBV12-4 and TRBJ1-2, with 7 bases that match TRBD1. The J segment lost 2 bases and the V segment lost 5 bases, leaving 2 bases of the junction unmatched. The CDR3 has 13 amino acids. The CDR3: CASSQDRNYGYTF. The CDR3 DNA sequence: TGTGCCAGCAGTCAGGACAGGAACTATGGCTACACCTTC.

The rearrangement uses TRBV5-8 and TRBJ2-2, with TRBD2 identical over 14 bases. CDR1 is SGHTS and CDR2 is YDEGEE in the germline V gene. The junction had 6 bases not matched to a gene; V was cut back by 3 bases and J by 5 bases. The CDR3 is 17 amino acids. CDR3 loop: CASSYPGTSGGTGELFF. The CDR3 DNA is TGTGCCAGCAGCTACCCCGGGACTAGCGGGGGAACCGGGGAGCTGTTTTTT.

This chain joins TRBV10-3 and TRBJ1-2, with TRBD1 matching 10 bases. The germline V gene encodes CDR1 ENHRY and CDR2 SYGVKD. The junction had 12 bases not matched to a gene; V was cut back by 10 bases and J by 4 bases. There are 15 residues in the CDR3. This chain's CDR3 is CAKKDRGIQSYGYTF. The CDR3 DNA reads TGTGCCAAGAAGGACAGGGGGATTCAGAGCTATGGCTACACCTTC.

The rearrangement joins TRBV2 to TRBJ2-3, with 10 bases aligning to TRBD2. V lost 4 bases and J lost 3; bases outside the gene matches: 7. Germline-derived CDR1 and CDR2 are SNHLY and FYNNEI. The CDR3 length is 16 residues. This CDR3 reads CASSVRAGGLTDTQYF. In nucleotides, the CDR3 is TGTGCCAGCAGTGTACGAGCGGGGGGGTTGACAGATACGCAGTATTTT.

This clone was detected once. V usage is TRBV21-1 and J usage is TRBJ1-1; the DNA was not compared with TRBD1, the D call given in the table. TRBV21-1 is flagged as a pseudogene. CDR3 size: 15 residues. The DNA for the CDR3 is TGTGCCAGCAGCAAGACAGGGATCATGAACACTGAAGCTTTCTTT. Amino acids: CASSKTGIMNTEAFF.

V and J are TRBV7-2 and TRBJ1-4, with 10 positions matching TRBD1. Trimming removed 3 bases from V and 7 bases from J; junction bases left unmatched: 2. Germline CDR1 and CDR2: SGHTA and FQGNSA. The CDR3 runs to 14 residues. The DNA of the CDR3 is TGTGCCAGCAGCTTCGACAGGGGGCCTGAAAAACTGTTTTTT. Encoded protein: CASSFDRGPEKLFF.